The 14 T cell receptor beta chains in this list originate from one sample, sequenced in a study of tumor-infiltrating lymphocytes in primary liver carcinoma. A constant-region primer served to make TCR beta cDNA from about 530 ng total RNA. Investigators got TCR beta libraries out of three nested multiplex PCR rounds, done with slightly modified ARM-PCR. A C-beta reverse primer was combined with TRBV1-TRBV30 forward primers in the first two PCR rounds, and each round had ten to eleven cycles. Via MiXCR, TCRdb re-called the multiplex PCR reads, giving one row per CDR3 protein. The sample has about 210,000 distinct CDR3 sequences; approximately 80% are singletons. The study co-extracted DNA and RNA from roughly 20-30 mg of unsorted bulk tissue. Sequences were obtained from tumor tissue from primary liver carcinoma. The receptors come from a man in his forties with primary liver carcinoma and hepatitis B virus infection.

The chain employs TRBV14 and TRBJ2-1; D gene unclear. The CDR3 length is 16 residues. CDR1 is SGHDN and CDR2 is FVKESK in the germline V gene. Trimming left V 6 bases short and J 7 bases short, with 22 bases between. The DNA for the CDR3 is TGTGCCAGCAGTGCCGTAGATGGATGGGTAGATAATGAGCAGTTCTTC. It specifies CASSAVDGWVDNEQFF. Full variable domain (remainder filled in from reference TRBV14 and TRBJ2-1): EAGVTQFPSHSVIEKGQTVTLRCDPISGHDNLYWYRRVMGKEIKFLLHFVKESKQDESGMPNNRFLAERTGGTYSTLKVQPAELEDSGVYFCASSAVDGWVDNEQFFGPGTRLTVL.

V is TRBV29-1 and J is TRBJ2-3; D perhaps matches TRBD1 (5 bases). Germline CDR1 reads SQVTM; CDR2 reads ANQGSEA. This CDR3 contains 15 residues. Trimming shortened V by 3 bases and J by 15 bases, and 28 bases separated the two germline ends. CDR3 region: CSVEGGAGITDMHYF. CDR3 DNA sequence: TGCAGCGTTGAGGGTGGGGCCGGCATCACAGATATGCACTATTTT.

The genes are TRBV29-1 and TRBJ2-1; no firm D call. Germline CDR1 is SQVTM and CDR2 is ANQGSEA. V lost 3 bases, J lost 6 bases, and 18 bases lay in between. The CDR3 extends over 15 amino acids. The CDR3 coding sequence is TGCAGCGTTGATCATTCTAGGGCCAAAACCAATGAGCAGTTCTTC. Protein product: CSVDHSRAKTNEQFF.

This clonotype showed up just a few times. A much larger clone lies a single base off, so this may be a read error. The V and J genes are TRBV29-1 and TRBJ2-2, with D possibly matching TRBD2 (5 bases). Germline V gene data show CDR1 as SQVTM and CDR2 as ANQGSEA. The CDR3 runs 11 residues. CDR3 in DNA: TGCAGCGTAAAGGGATCCGGGGAGCTGTTATTT. Encoded protein: CSVKGSGELLF.

There are a few counts of this clonotype. Sequence at one end of the junction differs from germline and may be a read error. The chain has TRBV11-2 and TRBJ1-5; possible D gene TRBD1, 6 bases. Germline V lookup: CDR1 SGHAT, CDR2 FQNNGV. This CDR3 contains 16 residues. The CDR3 DNA reads as TGTGCCTGCAGTCTAAAAGGGGGACTGACGAATCAGTCCCAGCATTTT. It encodes CACSLKGGLTNQSQHF.

In the case of this clonotype: One end of the junction fails to match germline, which may point to a read error. The rearrangement joins TRBV6-2 or TRBV6-3 to TRBJ2-5; a possible D gene is TRBD2 (5 bases). Germline V CDR1 and CDR2: MNHEY, SVGEGT. The CDR3 consists of 12 residues. The CDR3 sequence is CASSYSEETQYF. CDR3 nucleotides: TGTGCCAGCAGTTACTCGGAGGAGACCCAGTATTTC.

About this clonotype: Compared with germline, one end of the junction differs, possibly owing to a read error. DNA of the CDR3: TGCGCGAGCAGCTACAGGGGGGGTCCCTACGAGCACTACTTC. Translating gives CASSYRGGPYEHYF. The chain couples TRBV10-2 to TRBJ2-7; maybe TRBD1 (8 bases). There are 14 residues in the CDR3. Germline loops: CDR1 WSHSY, CDR2 SAAADI.

The V call is TRBV29-1, the J call TRBJ2-3; weak D call: TRBD1 (6 bases). CDR1 and CDR2 (germline): SQVTM, ANQGSEA. Trimming took 6 bases from V and 3 from J, leaving 19 bases between them. The CDR3 runs 15 residues. The CDR3 region is CSVGRDTTCTDTQYF. The CDR3 nucleotides are TGCAGCGTAGGACGGGACACTACTTGTACAGATACGCAGTATTTT.

The CDR3: CASSTDTDGGELFF. In DNA form, the CDR3 reads TGTGCCAGCAGCACAGACACGGACGGCGGGGAGCTGTTTTTT. The chain combines TRBV11-2 with TRBJ2-2; D not certain. Trimming cost V 5 bases and J 7 bases, with 14 bases left between them. Germline V gives CDR1 SGHAT, CDR2 FQNNGV. The CDR3 has 14 amino acids.

Worth noting for this clonotype: Mismatch with germline at one junction end may stem from a read error. The V gene is TRBV11-1, the J gene TRBJ2-1; 9 nucleotides agree with TRBD2. The CDR3 has 18 residues. The V gene's germline CDR1 is SGHAT and CDR2 FQDESV (reference sequence). DNA for the CDR3: TGTGCCAGTAGCTTATACCGCTCCGCGGGAGGGTCCTACAATGAGCTGCTCTTC. Translated, it gives CASSLYRSAGGSYNELLF.

This clonotype showed up just once. A single base separates this from a much larger clone, so it may be a read error. V is TRBV7-9 and J is TRBJ2-7; 13 positions agree with TRBD2. This CDR3 has 16 amino acids. CDR1 and CDR2 from the germline V gene are SEHNR and FQNEAQ (reference sequence). V trimming: 8 bases; J trimming: 4 bases; junction bases outside the gene matches: 11. The chain's CDR3 is CASGPGGLAGVYEQYF. For the CDR3, the DNA is TGTGCCAGCGGCCCCGGCGGACTAGCGGGAGTGTACGAGCAGTACTTC.

The chain is built from TRBV29-1 and TRBJ2-3; D not resolved. The CDR3 extends over 12 amino acids. V was cut by 4 bases and J by 12 bases, with 17 bases left in between. Germline CDR1 and CDR2: SQVTM and ANQGSEA. CDR3 residues: CSVVMGTDKQYF. The CDR3 coding sequence is TGCAGCGTTGTGATGGGCACAGATAAACAGTATTTT.

As for this clonotype: Likely a read error: the CDR3 ends without its conserved phenylalanine or tryptophan. Because the CDR3's place on the DNA is in doubt, the DNA is left out and the CDR3 is given as listed by TCRdb. This chain links TRBV11-2 with TRBJ2-4. The length of the CDR3 is 15 amino acids, counting both ends. CDR1 is SGHAT and CDR2 is FQNNGV in the germline V gene. CDR3 in amino acids: CASTTSTVAKNIQYI.

The chain joins TRBV11-3 to TRBJ1-5, with D possibly TRBD1 on 5 matching bases. Germline CDR1 is SGHNT and CDR2 is YENEEA. The ends were cut back, 10 bases at V and 6 bases at J, with 22 bases in the middle. The CDR3 runs 15 residues. CDR3 nucleotides: TGTGCCAATAGCTTAGATCTGGGGGTGGTTCAGCCCCAGCATTTT. It is translated as CANSLDLGVVQPQHF. Based on the CDR3 plus reference TRBV11-3 and TRBJ1-5, the full variable domain is EAGVVQSPRYKIIEKKQPVAFWCNPISGHNTLYWYLQNLGQGPELLIRYENEEAVDDSQLPKDRFSAERLKGVDSTLKIQPAELGDSAVYLCANSLDLGVVQPQHFGDGTRLSIL.